This T cell receptor (beta chain) is from a study of post-analysis software for immune sequencing data. Overall study findings and caveats: Same-batch preparations were strongly co-clustered by F measure. In patients, TRBV5-6, TRBV5-1 and TRBV20-1 belonged to roughly five TRBV segments found more frequently than in controls.

Carried by the TCR beta cDNA libraries were unique molecular identifiers. The authors obtained roughly 0.5 million cDNA molecules from about 0.94 to 9.7 million T cells. Each CDR3 protein is one row after TCRdb ran MiXCR on the PCR reads. The sample has 700,000 to 900,000 distinct CDR3 sequences, roughly 46% seen once; the top ten hold 4.9%. Trimming cost V 6 bases and J 14 bases, with 17 bases left between them. Germline V gives CDR1 MNHEY, CDR2 SMNVEV (reference sequence). The CDR3 is made up of 12 amino acids. Note on this clonotype: Its antigen is not identified.

Sequenced sample: blood. This sequence joins TRBV27 and TRBJ2-1, with TRBD2 as a possible D gene (5 bases). This clonotype originated in a girl aged 10 to 17 with multiple sclerosis. The CDR3: CASSTSGLREFF. CDR3 DNA sequence: TGTGCCAGCAGCACATCAGGACTGAGGGAGTTCTTC.